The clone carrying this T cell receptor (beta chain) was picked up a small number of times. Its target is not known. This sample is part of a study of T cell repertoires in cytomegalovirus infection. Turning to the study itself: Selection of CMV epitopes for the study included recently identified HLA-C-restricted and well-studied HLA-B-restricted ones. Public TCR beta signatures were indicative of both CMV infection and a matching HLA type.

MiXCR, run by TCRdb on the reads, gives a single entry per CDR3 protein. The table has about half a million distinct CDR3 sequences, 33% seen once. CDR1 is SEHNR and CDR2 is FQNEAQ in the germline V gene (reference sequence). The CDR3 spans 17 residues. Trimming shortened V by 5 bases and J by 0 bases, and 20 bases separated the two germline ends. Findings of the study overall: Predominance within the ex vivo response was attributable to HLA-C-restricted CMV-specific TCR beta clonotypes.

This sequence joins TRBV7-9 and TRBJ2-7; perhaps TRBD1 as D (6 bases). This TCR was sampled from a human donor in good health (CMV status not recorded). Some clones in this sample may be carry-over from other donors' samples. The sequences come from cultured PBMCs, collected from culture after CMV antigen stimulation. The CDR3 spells CASSLQLGTGRSYEQYV. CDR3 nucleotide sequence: TGTGCCAGCAGCCTCCAACTCGGAACAGGGCGCTCCTACGAGCAGTACGTC.